This record looks at one TCR beta chain sequence and its context. This entry comes from a study of cytomegalovirus exposure and HLA in healthy donors. The CDR3 extends over 13 amino acids. With 4 bases removed from V and 1 base from J, the gap between germline ends came to 10 bases. Germline V gene lookup returns CDR1 GTSNPN and CDR2 SVGIG (reference sequence). With 60 Vbeta and 13 Jbeta primers, the PCR was carried out. Clones were read by immunoSEQ multiplex PCR, and TCRdb kept only the in-frame ones, dropping some. The sample lists 150,000 to 200,000 clones; approximately 78% were seen once. What was sequenced was PBMCs. This receptor was obtained from a male donor in good health and CMV-seropositive. V is TRBV30 and J is TRBJ1-1; D unclear. The CDR3 loop reads CAWTQAPNTEAFF. The CDR3 DNA reads as TGTGCCTGGACGCAGGCCCCGAACACTGAAGCTTTCTTT.